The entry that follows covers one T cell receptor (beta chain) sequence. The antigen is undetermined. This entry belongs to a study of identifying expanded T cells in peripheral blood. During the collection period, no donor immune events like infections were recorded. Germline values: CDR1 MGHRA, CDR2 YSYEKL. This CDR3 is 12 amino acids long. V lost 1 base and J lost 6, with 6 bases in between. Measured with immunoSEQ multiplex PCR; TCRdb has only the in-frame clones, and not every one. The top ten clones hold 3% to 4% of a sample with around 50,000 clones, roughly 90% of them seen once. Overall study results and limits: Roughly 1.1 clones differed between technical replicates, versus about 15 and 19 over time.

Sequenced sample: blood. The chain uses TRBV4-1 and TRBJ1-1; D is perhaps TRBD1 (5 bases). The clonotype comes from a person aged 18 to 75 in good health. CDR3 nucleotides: TGCGCCAGCAGCCAAGGGGGCGCTGAAGCTTTCTTT. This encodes CASSQGGAEAFF.